The rows below give T cell receptor beta chains drawn from one sample of a study of shared clonotypes between healthy human individuals. The assay was immunoSEQ multiplex PCR, and TCRdb's table has in-frame clones only and misses some. The sample comprises 1.6 million or so clones, just under 99% of which are singletons, and 0.36% rests with the top ten. The material sequenced was naive CD4+ T cells sorted from blood. The receptors derive from a man between 25 and 39 years old in good health. CDR3s include the opening cysteine and the closing phenylalanine or tryptophan. Each record gives: D gene, J gene, clone size, V gene, CDR3 DNA, CDR3 protein. A D gene is named only where the DNA matches it firmly. Where a row states a size, it is once, few, many or the class of an expanded clone; other rows omit it.

- | TRBJ1-3 | - | TRBV28 | TGTGCCAGCAGTTCGGAGTTCTCTGGAAACACCATATATTTT | CASSSEFSGNTIYF
TRBD2 | TRBJ2-1 | - | TRBV5-1 | TGCGCCAGCAGCTGGGTCCCGACTAGCGGGAGGCAATACAATGAGCAGTTCTTC | CASSWVPTSGRQYNEQFF
- | TRBJ2-7 | - | TRBV7-2 | TGTGCCAGCAGCTTAGGGATAGCAAACATCTACGAGCAGTACTTC | CASSLGIANIYEQYF
TRBD1 | TRBJ2-5 | - | TRBV5-1 | TGCGCCAGCAGCCCCGGACAGGGGCGTGAGACCCAGTACTTC | CASSPGQGRETQYF
- | TRBJ2-5 | - | TRBV5-4 | TGTGCCAGCAGCTTGAAAGGCAGCAAAGAGACCCAGTACTTC | CASSLKGSKETQYF
- | TRBJ1-1 | - | TRBV9 | TGTGCCAGCAGCGTAGCGGTCTACACTGAAGCTTTCTTT | CASSVAVYTEAFF
TRBD2 | TRBJ2-5 | - | TRBV18 | TGTGCCAGCTCACCACCTGCGGGAGACGCAGAGACCCAGTACTTC | CASSPPAGDAETQYF
TRBD2 | TRBJ2-5 | - | TRBV28 | TGTGCCAGCAGTTTACGGCTAGCGGGAGGGACAGAGACCCAGTACTTC | CASSLRLAGGTETQYF
- | TRBJ2-1 | - | TRBV6-6 | TGTGCCAGCAGTTTACGGATAAACAACAATGAGCAGTTCTTC | CASSLRINNNEQFF
TRBD1 | TRBJ2-1 | - | TRBV5-4 | TGTGCCAGCAGCACGTGGACAGGGTTTGATGAGCAGTTCTTC | CASSTWTGFDEQFF
- | TRBJ2-5 | - | TRBV9 | TGTGCCAGCAGCGTAGGGGCCCAACAAGAGACCCAGTACTTC | CASSVGAQQETQYF
- | TRBJ2-2 | - | TRBV7-8 | TGTGCCAGCAGCTTAGTCTCCCTTCACACCGGGGAGCTGTTTTTT | CASSLVSLHTGELFF
- | TRBJ1-5 | - | TRBV9 | TGTGCCAGCAGCGTAGAGGGGGGCGAACAGCCCCAGCATTTT | CASSVEGGEQPQHF
- | TRBJ2-3 | - | TRBV5-1 | TGCGCCAGCAGCCCAGTTCTGACAGATACGCAGTATTTT | CASSPVLTDTQYF
- | TRBJ1-4 | - | TRBV5-1 | TGCGCCAGCAGCGGAGGGGCGAATGAAAAACTGTTTTTT | CASSGGANEKLFF
- | TRBJ2-1 | - | TRBV5-6 | TGTGCCAGCAGCTCACTAACAGGGTTAAGCTCCTACAATGAGCAGTTCTTC | CASSSLTGLSSYNEQFF
TRBD2 | TRBJ2-3 | - | TRBV5-1 | TGCGCCAGCAGCTTGAAACTAGCGGGAGGGCGGGATACGCAGTATTTT | CASSLKLAGGRDTQYF
- | TRBJ2-7 | - | TRBV4-1 | TGCGCCAGCAGCCAAGACCCCAACCGCTACGAGCAGTACTTC | CASSQDPNRYEQYF
- | TRBJ2-6 | - | TRBV5-1 | TGCGCCAGCAGCTTGTTCCAGGGTAGAACGTCTGGGGCCAACGTCCTGACTTTC | CASSLFQGRTSGANVLTF
- | TRBJ2-6 | - | TRBV6-5 | TGTGCCAGCAGCCGGGGCGGCGTCCTGACTTTC | CASSRGGVLTF
TRBD2 | TRBJ2-7 | - | TRBV10-3 | TGTGCCATCAGTCGGACTAGCCCCTCCTACGAGCAGTACTTC | CAISRTSPSYEQYF
TRBD2 | TRBJ2-6 | - | TRBV28 | TGTGCCAGCAGTTCCCGCAAGCGGGAGACTTCTGGGGCCAACGTCCTGACTTTC | CASSSRKRETSGANVLTF
- | TRBJ2-6 | - | TRBV28 | TGTGCCAGCAGATCTCTCGGGGGCTCTGGGGCCAACGTCCTGACTTTC | CASRSLGGSGANVLTF
- | TRBJ2-2 | once | TRBV7-9 | TGTGCCAGCAGCTTAAGGGCAGGGGTGGACACCGGGGAGCTGTTTTTT | CASSLRAGVDTGELFF
- | TRBJ2-5 | - | TRBV15 | TGTGCCACCAGCAGATCCAGGGTACAAGAGACCCAGTACTTC | CATSRSRVQETQYF
TRBD1 | TRBJ1-3 | - | TRBV5-1 | TGCGCCAGCAGCACCGGGACAGGCCTAACGGCCATATATTTT | CASSTGTGLTAIYF
- | TRBJ1-1 | - | TRBV9 | TGTGCCAGCAGCGTAGACCCCCAAGGCAGGGTTAACACTGAAGCTTTCTTT | CASSVDPQGRVNTEAFF
- | TRBJ2-1 | - | TRBV6-1 | TGTGCCAGCAGTGATGGACTGTACAATGAGCAGTTCTTC | CASSDGLYNEQFF
TRBD2 | TRBJ2-2 | - | TRBV6-1 | TGTGCCAGCCCCTTGGGGGGGTTGAACACCGGGGAGCTGTTTTTT | CASPLGGLNTGELFF
- | TRBJ1-1 | - | TRBV7-2 | TGTGCCAGCAGCGGAGGGACTGGATCGGACACTGAAGCTTTCTTT | CASSGGTGSDTEAFF
- | TRBJ1-1 | - | TRBV10-3 | TGTGCCATCAAGAAAAGGGAAACTGAAGCTTTCTTT | CAIKKRETEAFF
TRBD1 | TRBJ1-5 | - | TRBV6-5 | TGTGCCAGCAGCTTAACAGGGGGCAATCAGCCCCAGCATTTT | CASSLTGGNQPQHF
- | TRBJ2-1 | - | TRBV19 | TGTGCCAGTAGTGAGGCTCTCGGACGGTATTACAATGAGCAGTTCTTC | CASSEALGRYYNEQFF
TRBD1 | TRBJ2-1 | - | TRBV29-1 | TGCAGCGTCTGGACAGGGCAAGGGAATGAGCAGTTCTTC | CSVWTGQGNEQFF
- | TRBJ1-5 | - | TRBV5-1 | TGCGCCAGCAGCTTGGTTGGGGCCAGGCATCAGCCCCAGCATTTT | CASSLVGARHQPQHF
TRBD2 | TRBJ2-7 | - | TRBV9 | TGTGCCAGCAGCGTATCGGGGAGGGCCTACGAGCAGTACTTC | CASSVSGRAYEQYF
TRBD1 | TRBJ2-7 | - | TRBV9 | TGTGCCAGCAGCTTAAGACAGGGGGCTAGCGAGCAGTACTTC | CASSLRQGASEQYF
TRBD1 | TRBJ1-2 | - | TRBV5-6 | TGTGCCAGCAGCTTCCGACAGGGCTCCAACTATGGCTACACCTTC | CASSFRQGSNYGYTF
- | TRBJ2-7 | - | TRBV28 | TGTGCCACAGACCCAACCCGGGGTTACTACGAGCAGTACTTC | CATDPTRGYYEQYF
TRBD2 | TRBJ2-1 | - | TRBV28 | TGTGCCAGCAGTTATCTAGCGGGAGGTTACAATGAGCAGTTCTTC | CASSYLAGGYNEQFF
- | TRBJ2-3 | - | TRBV5-1 | TGCGCCAGCAGCTTGTTCAGAAAAATCACAGATACGCAGTATTTT | CASSLFRKITDTQYF
- | TRBJ2-1 | - | TRBV30 | TGTGCCTGGAGTAGGGTGGAGCAGTTCTTC | CAWSRVEQFF